The 24 T cell receptor beta chains listed next were all sequenced from one sample in a study of blood T cell repertoires in COVID-19. Sequencing was performed with immunoSEQ multiplex PCR; in TCRdb, only in-frame clones are kept and a portion is missing. Here the sample spans roughly 24,000 clones, about 90% being singletons. Input material: peripheral blood. The receptor source for this set is a man in his 70s in a cohort sampled during active COVID-19.

The V gene is TRBV28, the J gene TRBJ2-7, with 7 bases aligning to TRBD1. The CDR3 has 15 residues. V shed 4 bases, J shed 4 bases, and the junction held 10 bases outside the gene matches. From germline, CDR1 is MDHEN and CDR2 SYDVKM. CDR3 in amino acids: CASSSTGELGYEQYF. The CDR3, as DNA: TGTGCCAGCAGTTCTACAGGGGAACTCGGATACGAGCAGTACTTC. Full variable domain (outside the CDR3, taken from reference TRBV28 and TRBJ2-7): DVKVTQSSRYLVKRTGEKVFLECVQDMDHENMFWYRQDPGLGLRLIYFSYDVKMKEKGDIPEGYSVSREKKERFSLILESASTNQTSMYLCASSSTGELGYEQYFGPGTRLTVT.

This clone turned up a few times. This chain joins TRBV3-1 (or the pseudogene TRBV3-2) and TRBJ2-3, with D perhaps TRBD1 (7 bases). CDR1 LGHDT and CDR2 YNNKEL come from the germline V gene (reference sequence). CDR3 size: 15 residues. The V and J ends lost 1 base and 5 bases respectively, with 13 bases between them. The CDR3 DNA sequence: TGTGCCAGCAGCCAAGTAAGGGGGCGGGGAGATACGCAGTATTTT. It encodes CASSQVRGRGDTQYF.

The chain has TRBV19 and TRBJ1-2; D is perhaps TRBD1 (5 bases). Trimming left V 3 bases short and J 1 base short, with 9 bases between. Germline V gives CDR1 LNHDA, CDR2 SQIVND (reference sequence). This CDR3 is 14 amino acids long. CDR3 sequence reads: CASSIRQLNYGYTF. CDR3 nucleotides: TGTGCCAGTAGTATTCGACAGCTTAACTATGGCTACACCTTC.

Only one count was recorded for this clone. The chain links TRBV27 to TRBJ2-2, with D possibly matching TRBD2 (6 bases). Trimming cost V 10 bases and J 6 bases, with 21 bases left between them. CDR1 and CDR2 from the germline V gene are MNHEY and SMNVEV (reference sequence). The CDR3 covers 15 residues. CDR3 nucleotides: TGTGCCACCCCCCCCGGGCGGGAAAGACCCGGGGAGCTGTTTTTT. This gives the protein CATPPGRERPGELFF.

The genes are TRBV6-5 and TRBJ2-1; D possibly corresponds to TRBD2 (5 bases). From germline, CDR1 is MNHEY and CDR2 SVGAGI. This CDR3 has 14 amino acids. Trimming took off 4 bases at V and 2 bases at J, with 9 bases between the two ends. The chain's CDR3 is CASSLDGTYNEQFF. The CDR3 DNA is TGTGCCAGCAGTTTAGACGGGACCTACAATGAGCAGTTCTTC.

This chain connects TRBV7-2 to TRBJ1-2; D possibly corresponds to TRBD1 (5 bases). The CDR3 is 14 residues long. Germline V lookup: CDR1 SGHTA, CDR2 FQGNSA. V lost 4 bases and J 2 bases, leaving 11 bases between the germline ends. The CDR3 here is CASSSRTRNYGYTF. The DNA for the CDR3 is TGTGCCAGCAGCTCCCGGACAAGAAACTATGGCTACACCTTC.

CDR3 sequence reads: CASSSGGDPGTQYF. CDR3 nucleotides: TGCGCCAGCAGCTCCGGCGGGGACCCAGGGACCCAGTACTTC. The chain uses TRBV5-1 and TRBJ2-5; possibly TRBD2 for D (6 bases). The ends were cut back, 3 bases at V and 7 bases at J, with 16 bases in the middle. Germline-derived CDR1 and CDR2 are SGHRS and YFSETQ. The CDR3 sequence is 14 residues long.

The chain is built from TRBV7-2 and TRBJ1-3, with 8 bases fitting TRBD1. J was trimmed by 0 bases and V by 2 bases; bases with no gene match: 6. The CDR3 extends over 17 amino acids. CDR1 and CDR2 from the germline V gene are SGHTA and FQGNSA. The CDR3 protein is CASSLSTGANSGNTIYF. The CDR3 DNA is TGTGCCAGCAGCTTATCGACAGGGGCGAACTCTGGAAACACCATATATTTT. Variable domain in full (rest from reference TRBV7-2 and TRBJ1-3): GAGVSQSPSNKVTEKGKDVELRCDPISGHTALYWYRQSLGQGLEFLIYFQGNSAPDKSGLPSDRFSAERTGGSVSTLTIQRTQQEDSAVYLCASSLSTGANSGNTIYFGEGSWLTVV.

This chain joins TRBV28 and TRBJ2-1; 9 bases are shared with TRBD2. There are 18 residues in the CDR3. Germline trimming cut 3 bases from V and 8 bases from J; bases unmatched to any gene: 17. The germline CDR1 and CDR2 sequences are MDHEN and SYDVKM. The DNA of the CDR3 is TGTGCCAGCAGTTTCACAAACGCGATAGCGGGAGTATCCCATGAGCAGTTCTTC. Its translation: CASSFTNAIAGVSHEQFF.

J is TRBJ2-7 and V is TRBV27; 8 bases map to TRBD2. There are 18 residues in the CDR3. Germline V lookup: CDR1 MNHEY, CDR2 SMNVEV (reference sequence). The V segment lost 2 bases and the J segment 4 bases; nucleotides outside the gene matches: 16. As DNA, the CDR3 is TGTGCCAGCAGTTTAGGCGGCAGGGGCTGGGCTAGCGGGTACGAGCAGTACTTC. Its translation: CASSLGGRGWASGYEQYF.

This chain joins TRBV10-2 and TRBJ2-2; perhaps TRBD2 as D (6 bases). This CDR3 comprises 15 residues. Germline assignment: CDR1 WSHSY and CDR2 SAAADI. Between the trimmed V and J ends, which lost 6 bases and 0 bases, there was a span of 11 bases. CDR3 in amino acids: CASRPGLANTGELFF. CDR3 coding DNA: TGCGCCAGCAGACCGGGACTGGCGAACACCGGGGAGCTGTTTTTT.

This clone was observed a single time. This chain joins TRBV7-9 and TRBJ1-1; unclear D gene. The CDR3 has 15 amino acids. The germline V gene encodes CDR1 SEHNR and CDR2 FQNEAQ (reference sequence). Trimming removed 1 base from V and 1 base from J, with 10 bases in between. The CDR3 DNA reads as TGTGCCAGCAGCTTAGGGCTTGGGCCGAACACTGAAGCTTTCTTT. Protein product: CASSLGLGPNTEAFF.

The V and J genes are TRBV12-3 or TRBV12-4 and TRBJ1-5; 7 positions match TRBD1. Unmatched junction bases numbered 2, after V lost 6 bases and J lost 3 bases. The CDR3 covers 13 residues. CDR3 DNA sequence: TGTGCCAGCAGCGGACAGGTCAATCAGCCCCAGCATTTT. This gives the protein CASSGQVNQPQHF.

The J gene is TRBJ1-2, the V gene TRBV5-1; TRBD1 aligns across 8 bases. The CDR3 consists of 14 residues. Germline loops: CDR1 SGHRS, CDR2 YFSETQ. V was clipped by 3 bases and J by 8 bases; unmatched bases: 9. As DNA, the CDR3 is TGCGCCAGCAGCTCGGGACAGGACCTCCTCGGCTACACCTTC. Protein: CASSSGQDLLGYTF.

The chain employs TRBV29-1 and TRBJ2-1; 7 bases are a match to TRBD1. V was pared by 4 bases and J by 0 bases, with 6 bases of the junction left unmatched. CDR1 and CDR2 from the germline V gene are SQVTM and ANQGSEA. CDR3 size: 15 residues. The CDR3: CSVGRGQSSYNEQFF. Written as DNA, the CDR3 is TGCAGCGTTGGAAGGGGGCAAAGCTCCTACAATGAGCAGTTCTTC.

V and J are TRBV5-1 and TRBJ2-2, with 7 nucleotides matching TRBD2. This CDR3 is 19 amino acids long. Trimming at V came to 4 bases and at J to 2 bases, leaving 17 bases not matched to a gene. Per the germline V gene, CDR1 is SGHRS and CDR2 is YFSETQ. The CDR3: CASSPAPRGGSLNTGELFF. The DNA of the CDR3 is TGCGCCAGCAGCCCGGCTCCCCGGGGCGGGAGCCTTAACACCGGGGAGCTGTTTTTT.

The chain links TRBV19 to TRBJ1-5; tentatively, D is TRBD1 (5 bases). Germline loops: CDR1 LNHDA, CDR2 SQIVND (reference sequence). CDR3 length equals 15 residues. The V end was cut by 1 base, the J end by 2 bases, with 9 bases between. The CDR3 region has the DNA TGTGCCAGTAGTATAGGTGGCAGGGGCAATCAGCCCCAGCATTTT. Its protein is CASSIGGRGNQPQHF.

This clone ranks as medium-sized. The V call is TRBV9, the J call TRBJ2-1; D remains ambiguous. Trimming removed 0 bases at V and 0 bases at J, with 10 bases between. The V gene's germline CDR1 is SGDLS and CDR2 YYNGEE. The CDR3 contains 16 residues. In DNA form, the CDR3 reads TGTGCCAGCAGCGTAGTTGCGGTTAGCTCCTACAATGAGCAGTTCTTC. Residues: CASSVVAVSSYNEQFF.

This chain links TRBV7-2 with TRBJ1-5, with a possible D match to TRBD1 (5 bases). The CDR3 length is 14 residues. Germline V gene data show CDR1 as SGHTA and CDR2 as FQGNSA. V was pared by 3 bases and J by 3 bases, with 9 bases between. This chain's CDR3 is CASSLFRDNQPQHF. The CDR3 DNA follows: TGTGCCAGCAGCTTGTTCAGGGACAATCAGCCCCAGCATTTT.

This clone was counted between two and nine times. The V gene is TRBV5-4, the J gene TRBJ2-1; perhaps TRBD2 as D (6 bases). The CDR3 extends over 14 amino acids. Germline-derived CDR1 and CDR2 are SGHNT and YYREEE (reference sequence). The V and J ends lost 4 bases and 5 bases respectively, with 13 bases between them. This CDR3 is CASSAPGLDNEQFF. The CDR3 DNA reads as TGTGCCAGCAGCGCCCCGGGACTTGACAATGAGCAGTTCTTC. Using reference TRBV5-4 and TRBJ2-1 for the parts outside the CDR3, the full variable domain is ETGVTQSPTHLIKTRGQQVTLRCSSQSGHNTVSWYQQALGQGPQFIFQYYREEENGRGNFPPRFSGLQFPNYSSELNVNALELDDSALYLCASSAPGLDNEQFFGPGTRLTVL.

As concerns this clone: One end of the junction varies from germline; a read error may be responsible. This chain connects TRBV7-7 to TRBJ2-1; D not resolved. The CDR3 is 13 amino acids. Germline V gene lookup returns CDR1 SSHAT and CDR2 FNYEAQ (reference sequence). CDR3 coding DNA: TGTGCTAGCAGCTTAGTCGACTCCCACAAGCAGTTCTTC. Protein sequence: CASSLVDSHKQFF.

The CDR3 bases are TGTGCCAGCAGTTCAGGGGGGTCTGGGGCCAACGTCCTGACTTTC. Protein: CASSSGGSGANVLTF. The rearrangement uses TRBV28 and TRBJ2-6; the D gene is possibly TRBD1 (7 bases). Trimming took off 4 bases at V and 1 base at J, with 8 bases between the two ends. The CDR3 is 15 residues long. From germline, CDR1 is MDHEN and CDR2 SYDVKM.

This clone is a singleton in its sample. The chain joins TRBV6-5 to TRBJ1-4; D perhaps matches TRBD1 (5 bases). Germline CDR1 is MNHEY and CDR2 is SVGAGI. Trimming stripped 2 bases from V and 4 bases from J, with 11 bases between. There are 15 residues in the CDR3. CDR3 bases: TGTGCCAGCAGTTACGCAGGGTCGCTTAATGAAAAACTGTTTTTT. It codes for CASSYAGSLNEKLFF.

The table lists this clone with a few counts. The rearrangement joins TRBV7-9 to TRBJ1-5, with 8 bases lining up with TRBD1. Per the germline V gene, CDR1 is SEHNR and CDR2 is FQNEAQ (reference sequence). This CDR3 comprises 15 residues. Trimming removed 5 bases from V and 7 bases from J; junction bases left unmatched: 10. The CDR3 DNA is TGTGCCAGCAGCAGAGGACAGGGCCTTCCCCAGCCCCAGCATTTT. This encodes CASSRGQGLPQPQHF.